These T cell receptor beta chains were read from a single sample in a study of cytomegalovirus exposure and HLA in healthy donors. TCRdb's table, derived via immunoSEQ multiplex PCR, lists solely in-frame clones and lacks some. The sample has 99,000 or so clones; 83% are singletons. The specimen was PBMCs. These TCRs come from a man aged 18 to 30 in good health and CMV-seronegative. The CDR3 runs from the conserved cysteine through the conserved F or W. A D gene is named only where the DNA matches it firmly. Only part of the rows carry a size: once, few, many, or a class if the clone is expanded.

v_call	clone_size	j_call	d_call	cdr3_aa	cdr3_nt
TRBV27	few	TRBJ1-1	NA	CASSLSLGQLAFF	TGTGCCAGCAGTTTATCCCTGGGACAACTGGCTTTCTTT
TRBV11-3	NA	TRBJ2-1	TRBD2	CASSSLAAEQFF	TGTGCCAGCAGCTCGCTAGCGGCTGAGCAGTTCTTC
TRBV6-5	NA	TRBJ2-3	TRBD1	CASSYMTGADTQYF	TGTGCCAGCAGTTACATGACAGGGGCCGATACGCAGTATTTT
TRBV5-1	NA	TRBJ2-1	NA	CASSFRRDNEQFF	TGCGCCAGCAGCTTTCGACGGGACAATGAGCAGTTCTTC
TRBV5-8	NA	TRBJ2-1	TRBD2	CASSLGGRIYNEQFF	TGTGCCAGCAGCTTAGGCGGGAGGATATACAATGAGCAGTTCTTC
TRBV13	NA	TRBJ1-3	NA	CASSGPGAGNTIYF	TGTGCCAGCAGCGGTCCGGGAGCTGGAAACACCATATATTTT
TRBV27	NA	TRBJ1-5	TRBD1	CASRDRVGNQPQHF	TGTGCCAGCAGGGACAGGGTAGGCAATCAGCCCCAGCATTTT
TRBV27	NA	TRBJ1-2	TRBD1	CASSHRDRARDGYTF	TGTGCCAGCAGTCACCGGGACAGGGCAAGAGATGGCTACACCTTC
TRBV5-6	NA	TRBJ2-7	TRBD2	CASSLLMRGEGEQYF	TGTGCCAGCAGCTTGCTGATGCGAGGGGAGGGCGAGCAGTACTTC
TRBV27	NA	TRBJ1-1	NA	CASNNLAGAEAFF	TGTGCCAGCAACAACCTGGCGGGGGCTGAAGCTTTCTTT
TRBV19	once	TRBJ1-4	NA	CACRGGDEKLFF	TGTGCTTGCCGGGGTGGGGATGAAAAACTGTTTTTT
TRBV5-1	once	TRBJ1-2	TRBD1	CASSDPGQGAGGYTF	TGCGCCAGCAGCGACCCGGGACAGGGGGCCGGTGGCTACACCTTC
TRBV5-1	NA	TRBJ2-2	TRBD1	CASSFDRGNTGELFF	TGCGCCAGCAGCTTCGACAGGGGAAACACCGGGGAGCTGTTTTTT
TRBV19	NA	TRBJ2-5	NA	CASSMWMTGGEGQYF	TGTGCCAGTAGTATGTGGATGACCGGTGGAGAGGGCCAGTACTTC
TRBV19	NA	TRBJ2-2	TRBD1	CASIPGGINTGELFF	TGTGCCAGTATCCCAGGGGGCATTAACACCGGGGAGCTGTTTTTT